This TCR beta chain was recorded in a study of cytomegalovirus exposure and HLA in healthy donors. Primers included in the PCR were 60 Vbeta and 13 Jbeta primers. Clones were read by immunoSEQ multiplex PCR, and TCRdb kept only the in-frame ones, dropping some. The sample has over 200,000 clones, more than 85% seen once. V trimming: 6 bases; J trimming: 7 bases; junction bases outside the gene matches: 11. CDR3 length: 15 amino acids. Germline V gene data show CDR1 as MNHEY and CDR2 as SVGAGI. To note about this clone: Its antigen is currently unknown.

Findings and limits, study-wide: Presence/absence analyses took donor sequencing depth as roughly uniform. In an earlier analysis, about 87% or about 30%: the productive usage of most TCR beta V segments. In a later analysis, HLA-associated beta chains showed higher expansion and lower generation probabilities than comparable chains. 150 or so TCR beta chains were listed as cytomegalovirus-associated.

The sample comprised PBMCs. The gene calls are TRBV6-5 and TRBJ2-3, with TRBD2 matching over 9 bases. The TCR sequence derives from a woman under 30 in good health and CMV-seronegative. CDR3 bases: TGTGCCAGCAGGACCCTAGCGGGAAGACTTCATACGCAGTATTTT. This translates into CASRTLAGRLHTQYF.